There are a few counts of the clone carrying this T cell receptor beta chain. Germline CDR1 and CDR2: DFQATT and SNEGSKA (reference sequence). The V gene lost 3 bases and the J gene lost 7 bases, with 10 bases spanning the gap. The CDR3 is 11 amino acids. This sample stems from a study of regulatory T cells in long-lasting Graves disease. Documented time point: newly diagnosed GD, antithyroid drugs for less than 3 months. Researchers made the TCR library from RNA that was extracted from PBMCs. Investigators prepared the TCR beta libraries by applying iRepertoire HTBI primers and Arm-PCR of CDR3 regions. MiXCR, run by TCRdb on the multiplex PCR reads, gives a single entry per CDR3 protein. The sample comprises about 350,000 distinct CDR3 sequences, 16% of which are singletons, and 25% to 30% rests with the top ten. These data also formed part of another study, on T cells in Graves' hyperthyroidism and ophthalmopathy.

The V call is TRBV20-1, the J call TRBJ2-7; D gene ambiguous. The sequenced sample was peripheral blood mononuclear cells (PBMCs), obtained at new diagnosis, from a patient treated with antithyroid drugs. This clonotype was sampled from a man aged 35 to 55 with Graves disease. CDR3 coding DNA: TGCAGTGCTAGCCCGGTCGTGGAGCAGTACTTC. This encodes CSASPVVEQYF.